The 11 T cell receptor beta chains below all came from one sample that was sequenced in a study of blood T cell repertoires in COVID-19. This table comes from immunoSEQ multiplex PCR, and its TCRdb copy is limited to in-frame clones, with some not included. The repertoire includes about 230,000 clones, 83% of them detected once, and 2% to 3% sits in the top ten. The sample taken for sequencing was peripheral blood. These receptors were collected from an older woman with active or convalescent COVID-19.

The rearrangement joins TRBV4-1 to TRBJ2-1, with 8 bases that match TRBD2. The germline V gene has CDR1 MGHRA and CDR2 YSYEKL. The trim removed 1 base at V and 4 bases at J, leaving 6 bases unmatched. This CDR3 spans 16 amino acids. Here the CDR3 reads CASSQGAGGRYNEQFF. In DNA form, the CDR3 reads TGCGCCAGCAGCCAAGGCGCGGGGGGCCGTTACAATGAGCAGTTCTTC.

The chain joins TRBV7-2 to TRBJ2-7; maybe TRBD2 (5 bases). The CDR3 has 16 amino acids. Germline V gene data show CDR1 as SGHTA and CDR2 as FQGNSA. With 3 bases removed from V and 2 bases from J, the gap between germline ends came to 17 bases. DNA for the CDR3: TGTGCCAGCAGCTTGTCTAGACTACAAGCGGCCTACGAGCAGTACTTC. It specifies CASSLSRLQAAYEQYF.

The table lists this clone with a few counts. The rearrangement uses TRBV28 and TRBJ1-5; D not certain. The CDR3 length is 13 residues. V was pared by 6 bases and J by 1 base, with 7 bases between. CDR1 is MDHEN and CDR2 is SYDVKM in the germline V gene. CDR3 residues: CASRYSSNQPQHF. The CDR3 nucleotides are TGTGCCAGCAGGTACTCAAGCAATCAGCCCCAGCATTTT.

This chain connects TRBV5-1 to TRBJ2-3; D call uncertain. The CDR3 runs to 15 residues. The germline V and J ends were trimmed by 0 bases and 0 bases, with 8 bases remaining between them. Germline CDR1 is SGHRS and CDR2 is YFSETQ. The DNA for the CDR3 is TGCGCCAGCAGCTTGGCCATGACTAGCACAGATACGCAGTATTTT. Protein sequence: CASSLAMTSTDTQYF.

The chain uses TRBV29-1 and TRBJ2-3, with D perhaps TRBD2 (7 bases). Germline values: CDR1 SQVTM, CDR2 ANQGSEA. V was trimmed by 7 bases and J by 2 bases, leaving 13 bases between them. The CDR3 is 13 residues long. CDR3 sequence (DNA): TGCAGCGCAATCGGGGGGCCCACAGATACGCAGTATTTT. Its protein is CSAIGGPTDTQYF.

In regard to this clone: This sample also contains other DNA sequences that code for the same CDR3. The chain carries TRBV18 and TRBJ2-5, with D perhaps matching TRBD1 (6 bases). The CDR3 has 13 residues. V was trimmed by 2 bases and J by 5 bases, leaving 9 bases between them. The germline gives CDR1 KGHSH, CDR2 LQKENI. For the CDR3, the DNA is TGTGCCAGCTCACCAAGGCAGGGGGAGACCCAGTACTTC. Translating gives CASSPRQGETQYF.

This chain links TRBV10-2 with TRBJ2-5; 10 nucleotides line up with TRBD2. The V segment lost 7 bases and the J segment 1 base; nucleotides outside the gene matches: 3. The germline V gene encodes CDR1 WSHSY and CDR2 SAAADI. The CDR3 consists of 14 residues. The CDR3 is CASKLAGLQETQYF. CDR3 in DNA: TGCGCCAGCAAACTAGCGGGACTCCAAGAGACCCAGTACTTC.

Here the CDR3 reads CASSPDRGRDNEQFF. DNA for the CDR3: TGTGCCAGCAGCCCGGACAGGGGCAGGGACAATGAGCAGTTCTTC. The chain joins TRBV13 to TRBJ2-1; 9 bases map to TRBD1. This CDR3 contains 15 residues. V lost 5 bases, J lost 5 bases, and 7 bases stayed unmatched. CDR1 and CDR2 (germline): PRHDT, FYEKMQ (reference sequence).

The genes are TRBV15 and TRBJ2-4; perhaps TRBD1 as D (5 bases). The CDR3 contains 15 residues. V was trimmed by 3 bases and J by 8 bases, leaving 17 bases between them. Germline V CDR1 and CDR2: LNHNV, YYDKDF (reference sequence). DNA for the CDR3: TGTGCCACCAGCAGCGTTGGGCAGGGCGCGGACATTCAGTACTTC. Translation: CATSSVGQGADIQYF. Using reference TRBV15 and TRBJ2-4 for the parts outside the CDR3, the full variable domain is DAMVIQNPRYQVTQFGKPVTLSCSQTLNHNVMYWYQQKSSQAPKLLFHYYDKDFNNEADTPDNFQSRRPNTSFCFLDIRSPGLGDTAMYLCATSSVGQGADIQYFGAGTRLSVL.

The rearrangement joins TRBV30 to TRBJ1-2, with a tentative D call TRBD1 (5 bases). This CDR3 comprises 13 residues. Germline loops: CDR1 GTSNPN, CDR2 SVGIG (reference sequence). V lost 0 bases and J lost 7, with 12 bases in between. CDR3 DNA sequence: TGTGCCTGGAGTGTACGGGCAGGGTCTGGCTACACCTTC. Residues: CAWSVRAGSGYTF.

Of note for this clone: Other DNA sequences in this specimen translate into the identical CDR3. V and J are TRBV28 and TRBJ1-2, with D possibly matching TRBD1 (5 bases). CDR3 length: 13 residues. The germline V gene has CDR1 MDHEN and CDR2 SYDVKM. The V end lost 2 bases, the J end lost 1 base, and 5 bases lay between the germline ends. The CDR3 region is CASSLRGNYGYTF. The CDR3 DNA follows: TGTGCCAGCAGTTTAAGGGGTAACTATGGCTACACCTTC.